The TCR beta chain described here comes from a study of blood T cells in healthy people across ages. This clonotype was picked up a small number of times. Its antigen is not identified. One end of the junction is discordant with germline, which a read error may explain. Findings and limits, study-wide: The study regarded diversity estimates from one million T cells as underestimates.

Germline CDR1 reads DFQATT; CDR2 reads SNEGSKA (reference sequence). This CDR3 has 16 amino acids. A J-beta primer mix and a sample-barcoded 5' primer were used in a second PCR of about 7 to 11 cycles. TCRdb re-analysed the 5' RACE reads in MiXCR, keeping a single row per CDR3 protein. The table lists 950,000 to 1,200,000 distinct CDR3 sequences, around two fifths of them singletons. Extraction yielded at least 5 micrograms of total RNA per sample. The chain is built from TRBV20-1 and TRBJ2-1; D is perhaps TRBD1 (7 bases). The sample taken for sequencing was blood. This receptor was taken from a man aged 18 to 30 in good health. The DNA of the CDR3 is TGCAGTGCCAGAGGACCCAGGGGGGAGTCCTACAATGAGCAGTTCTTC. It specifies CSARGPRGESYNEQFF.